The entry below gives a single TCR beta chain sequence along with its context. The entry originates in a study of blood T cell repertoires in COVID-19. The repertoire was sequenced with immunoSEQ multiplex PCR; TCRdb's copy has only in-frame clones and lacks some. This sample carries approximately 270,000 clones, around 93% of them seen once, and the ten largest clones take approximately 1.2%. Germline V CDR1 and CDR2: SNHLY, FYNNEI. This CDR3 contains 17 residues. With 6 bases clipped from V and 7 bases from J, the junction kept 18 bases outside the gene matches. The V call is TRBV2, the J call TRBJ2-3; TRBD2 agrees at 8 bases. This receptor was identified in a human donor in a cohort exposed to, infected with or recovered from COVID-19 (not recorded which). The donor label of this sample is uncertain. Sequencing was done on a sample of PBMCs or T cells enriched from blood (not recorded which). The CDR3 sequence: CASSDTPWVAGKNTQYF. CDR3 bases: TGTGCCAGCAGCGACACCCCGTGGGTAGCGGGGAAAAATACGCAGTATTTT.